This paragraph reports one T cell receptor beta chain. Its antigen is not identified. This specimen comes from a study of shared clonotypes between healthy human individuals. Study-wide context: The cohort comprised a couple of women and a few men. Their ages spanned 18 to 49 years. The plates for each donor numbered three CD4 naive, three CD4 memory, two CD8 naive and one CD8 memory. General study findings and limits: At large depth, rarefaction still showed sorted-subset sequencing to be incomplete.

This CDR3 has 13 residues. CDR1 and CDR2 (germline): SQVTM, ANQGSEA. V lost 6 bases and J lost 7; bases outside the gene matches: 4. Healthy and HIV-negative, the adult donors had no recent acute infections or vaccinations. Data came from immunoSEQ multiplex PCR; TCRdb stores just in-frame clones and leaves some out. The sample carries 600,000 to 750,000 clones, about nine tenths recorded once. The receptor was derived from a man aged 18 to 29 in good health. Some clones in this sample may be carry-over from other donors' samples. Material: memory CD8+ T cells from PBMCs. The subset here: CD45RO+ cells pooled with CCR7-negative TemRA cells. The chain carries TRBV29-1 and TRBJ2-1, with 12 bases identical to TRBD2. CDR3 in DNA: TGCAGCGTGCTAGCGGGAGGGAAGAATGAGCAGTTCTTC. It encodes CSVLAGGKNEQFF.